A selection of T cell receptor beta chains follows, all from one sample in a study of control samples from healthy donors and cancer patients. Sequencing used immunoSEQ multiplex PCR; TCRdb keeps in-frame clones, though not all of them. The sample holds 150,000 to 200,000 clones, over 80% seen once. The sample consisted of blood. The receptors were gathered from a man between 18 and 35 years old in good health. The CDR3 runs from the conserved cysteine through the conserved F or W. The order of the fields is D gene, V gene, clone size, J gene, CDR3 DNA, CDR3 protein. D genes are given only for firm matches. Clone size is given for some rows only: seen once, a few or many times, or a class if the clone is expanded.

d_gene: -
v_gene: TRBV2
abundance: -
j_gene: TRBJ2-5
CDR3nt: TGTGCCAGCAGTGATGGGGGGCTCAACCAAGAGACCCAGTACTTC
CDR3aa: CASSDGGLNQETQYF

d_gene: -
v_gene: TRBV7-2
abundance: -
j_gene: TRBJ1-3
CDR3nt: TGTGCCAGCAGCTTAACCCCAGCAGGGGCCATATATTTT
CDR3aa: CASSLTPAGAIYF

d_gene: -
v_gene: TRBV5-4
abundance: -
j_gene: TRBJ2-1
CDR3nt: TGTGCCAGCAGCTTTCGGGGGATCGGCGATGAGCAGTTCTTC
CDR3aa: CASSFRGIGDEQFF

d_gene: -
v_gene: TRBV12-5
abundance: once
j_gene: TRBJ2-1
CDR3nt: TGTGCTAGTGGTTGGGGGTGGGGGAGCTCCTACAATGAGCAGTTCTTC
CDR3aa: CASGWGWGSSYNEQFF

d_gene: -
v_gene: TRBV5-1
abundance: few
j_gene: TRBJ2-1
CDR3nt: TGCGCCAGCAGCTTGGAGAAGGGAGCGGCCTACAATGAGCAGTTCTTC
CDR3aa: CASSLEKGAAYNEQFF

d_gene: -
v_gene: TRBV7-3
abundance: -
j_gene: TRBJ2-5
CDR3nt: TGTGCCAGCAGCTTATTAGGGGGGTCAGAGACCCAGTACTTC
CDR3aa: CASSLLGGSETQYF

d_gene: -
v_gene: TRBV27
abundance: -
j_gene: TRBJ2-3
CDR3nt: TGTGCCAGCAGGGGGCCCATCGATACGCAGTATTTT
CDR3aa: CASRGPIDTQYF

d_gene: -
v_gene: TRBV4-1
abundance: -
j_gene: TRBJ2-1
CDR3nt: TGCGCCAGCAGCCCAACAGGGGGGGGCCCTTATGAGCAGTTCTTC
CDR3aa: CASSPTGGGPYEQFF

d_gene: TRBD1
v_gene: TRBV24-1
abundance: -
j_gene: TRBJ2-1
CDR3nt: TGTGCCACCAGTGACCGAACAGGGGGAGGACTGGGCAATGAGCAGTTCTTC
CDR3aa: CATSDRTGGGLGNEQFF

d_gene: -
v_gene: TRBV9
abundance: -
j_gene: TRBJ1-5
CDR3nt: TGTGCCAGCAGCGTAGAAGGGTTTAGCAATCAGCCCCAGCATTTT
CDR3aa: CASSVEGFSNQPQHF

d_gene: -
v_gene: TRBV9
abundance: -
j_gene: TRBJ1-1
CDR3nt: TGTGCCAGCAGCGCCTTTTCGGGCCCGAACACTGAAGCTTTCTTT
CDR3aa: CASSAFSGPNTEAFF

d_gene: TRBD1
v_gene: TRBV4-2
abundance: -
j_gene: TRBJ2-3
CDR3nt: TGTGCCAGCAGCCAAGGGGACAGGGCCACAGATACGCAGTATTTT
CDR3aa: CASSQGDRATDTQYF

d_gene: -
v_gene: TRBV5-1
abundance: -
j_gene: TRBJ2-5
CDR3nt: TGCGCCAGCAGCTTGGCAGAGACCCAGTACTTC
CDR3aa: CASSLAETQYF

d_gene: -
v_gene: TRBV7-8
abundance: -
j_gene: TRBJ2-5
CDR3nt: TGTGCCAGCAGCTTAATGGGGCCGGGACCGATCCAAGAGACCCAGTACTTC
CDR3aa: CASSLMGPGPIQETQYF

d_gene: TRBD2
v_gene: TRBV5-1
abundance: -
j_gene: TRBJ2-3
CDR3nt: TGCGCCAGCAGCTTGGATTCGGCTAGCGGGGTCCATACGCAGTATTTT
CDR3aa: CASSLDSASGVHTQYF

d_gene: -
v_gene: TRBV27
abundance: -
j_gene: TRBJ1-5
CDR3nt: TGTGCCAGCAGTTGGGGGAGAGATCAGCCCCAGCATTTT
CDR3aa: CASSWGRDQPQHF

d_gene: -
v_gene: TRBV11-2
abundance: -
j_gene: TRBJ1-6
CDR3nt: TGTGCCAGCAGGTCTAATCCTAATTCACCCCTCCACTTT
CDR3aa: CASRSNPNSPLHF

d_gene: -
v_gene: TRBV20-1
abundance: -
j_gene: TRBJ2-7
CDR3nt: TGCAGTGCTCGTGCCTCCACAGGAGTCTACGAGCAGTACTTC
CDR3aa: CSARASTGVYEQYF

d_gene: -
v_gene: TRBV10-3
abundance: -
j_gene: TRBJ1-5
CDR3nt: TGTGCCATCAGTGAGGGGGGCCTGAATCAGCCCCAGCATTTT
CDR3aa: CAISEGGLNQPQHF

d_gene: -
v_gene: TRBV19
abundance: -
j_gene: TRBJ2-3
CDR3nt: TGTGCCAGTAGTATAGATTACTACAAGACCGAGCAGTATTTT
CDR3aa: CASSIDYYKTEQYF

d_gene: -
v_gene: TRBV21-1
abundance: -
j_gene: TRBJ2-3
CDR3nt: TGTGCCAGCAGCAAAGCTCGATTTTGGAGGGGAAGCACAGATACGCAGTATTTT
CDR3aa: CASSKARFWRGSTDTQYF

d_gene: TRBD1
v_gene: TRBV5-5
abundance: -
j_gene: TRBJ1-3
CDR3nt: TGTGCCAGCACTTTGGGGACAGGGGGCTTCGTTGGAAACACCATATATTTT
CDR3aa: CASTLGTGGFVGNTIYF

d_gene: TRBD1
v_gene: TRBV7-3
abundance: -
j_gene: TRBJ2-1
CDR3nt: TGTGCCAGCAGCTTATGGTCCAGAGACAGGGGGAACAATGAGCAGTTCTTC
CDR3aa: CASSLWSRDRGNNEQFF

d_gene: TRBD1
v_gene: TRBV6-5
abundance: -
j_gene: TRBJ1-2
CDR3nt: TGTGCCAGCAGCTCGGGACAGGCTTACGGCTACACCTTC
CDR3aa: CASSSGQAYGYTF

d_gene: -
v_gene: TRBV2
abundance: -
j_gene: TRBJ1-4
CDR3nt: TGTGCCAGCAGTGAACTAGCTAATGAAAAACTGTTTTTT
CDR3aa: CASSELANEKLFF

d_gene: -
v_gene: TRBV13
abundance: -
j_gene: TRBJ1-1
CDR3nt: TGTGCCAGCAGCTTAGAGCCGAACACTGAAGCTTTCTTT
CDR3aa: CASSLEPNTEAFF

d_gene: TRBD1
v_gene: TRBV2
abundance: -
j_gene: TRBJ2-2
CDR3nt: TGTGCCAGCAGCGTGGACAGGGACACCGGGGAGCTGTTTTTT
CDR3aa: CASSVDRDTGELFF

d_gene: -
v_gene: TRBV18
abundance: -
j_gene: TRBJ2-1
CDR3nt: TGTGCCAGCTCACCATGGGGGGTCAGCTCCTACAATGAGCAGTTCTTC
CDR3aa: CASSPWGVSSYNEQFF

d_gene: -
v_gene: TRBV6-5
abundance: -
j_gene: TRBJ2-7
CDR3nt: TGTGCCAGCAGTTACACAGGGTACGAGCAGTACTTC
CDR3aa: CASSYTGYEQYF